These 3 T cell receptor beta chains were sequenced from one sample in a study of patients and donors after allogeneic stem cell transplantation. TCRdb processed the RT-PCR reads anew with MiXCR; each CDR3 protein has one entry. The data hold about 160,000 distinct CDR3 sequences, with approximately 25% observed a single time. Sequencing used blood, either unsorted or a sorted T cell fraction (not recorded which). The origin of the receptors is a human donor who was either an allogeneic HSCT recipient or a stem cell or donor lymphocyte infusion donor (not recorded which). It is not recorded whose cells these are; they may come from a transplant donor.

This clonotype was recorded many times. The chain links TRBV12-3 or TRBV12-4 to TRBJ1-4; 7 bases agree with TRBD1. The CDR3 totals 15 residues. J gave up 7 bases and V 5 bases, and 10 bases lay outside the gene matches. The CDR3 loop is CASSAQGEGGEKLFF. CDR3 sequence (DNA): TGTGCCAGCAGTGCGCAGGGGGAAGGAGGTGAAAAACTGTTTTTT.

In its sample, this clonotype was seen a few times. This chain joins TRBV6-1 and TRBJ1-2; D unresolved. Germline values: CDR1 MNHNS, CDR2 SASEGT. V gave up 9 bases and J gave up 8 bases, with 19 bases separating them. The CDR3 totals 13 residues. CDR3 sequence: CASYSIVPFGYTF. Here the CDR3 DNA reads TGTGCCAGTTACAGTATCGTCCCCTTCGGCTACACCTTC.

In this sample, this clonotype turned up a few times. The chain is built from TRBV5-1 and TRBJ1-3, with D perhaps TRBD1 (6 bases). V gave up 4 bases and J gave up 3 bases, with 11 bases separating them. CDR3 length equals 14 residues. Per the germline V gene, CDR1 is SGHRS and CDR2 is YFSETQ. CDR3 protein: CASSPRGLGNTIYF. The CDR3 coding sequence is TGCGCCAGCAGCCCCAGGGGACTTGGAAACACCATATATTTT.